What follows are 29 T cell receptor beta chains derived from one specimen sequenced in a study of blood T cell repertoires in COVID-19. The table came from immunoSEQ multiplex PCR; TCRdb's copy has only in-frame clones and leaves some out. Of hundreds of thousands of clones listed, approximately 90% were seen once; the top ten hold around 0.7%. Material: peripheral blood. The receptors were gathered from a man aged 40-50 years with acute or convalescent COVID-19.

The CDR3 DNA is TGCGCCAGCAGCTACGGACAGGGGGGCTATGGCTACACCTTC. Amino acids: CASSYGQGGYGYTF. V gene TRBV5-1 combines with J gene TRBJ1-2; the match to TRBD1 covers 10 bases. With 3 bases clipped from V and 4 bases from J, the junction kept 3 bases outside the gene matches. This CDR3 is built from 14 residues. Per germline, CDR1 SGHRS and CDR2 YFSETQ.

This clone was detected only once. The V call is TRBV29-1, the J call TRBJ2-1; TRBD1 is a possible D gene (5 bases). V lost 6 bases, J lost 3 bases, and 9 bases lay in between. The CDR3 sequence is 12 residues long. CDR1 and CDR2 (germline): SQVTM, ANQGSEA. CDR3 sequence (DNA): TGCAGCGTAGACAGCCTCTACAATGAGCAGTTCTTC. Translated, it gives CSVDSLYNEQFF.

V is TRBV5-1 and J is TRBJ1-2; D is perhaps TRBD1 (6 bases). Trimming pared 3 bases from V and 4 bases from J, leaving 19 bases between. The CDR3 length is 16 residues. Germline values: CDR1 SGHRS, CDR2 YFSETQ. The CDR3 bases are TGCGCCAGCAGCTGGGGGACAAACATGGTTAGCTATGGCTACACCTTC. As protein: CASSWGTNMVSYGYTF.

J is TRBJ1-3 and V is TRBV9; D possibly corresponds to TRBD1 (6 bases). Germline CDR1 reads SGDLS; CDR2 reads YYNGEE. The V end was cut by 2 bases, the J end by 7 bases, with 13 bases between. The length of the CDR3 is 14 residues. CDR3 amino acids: CASSVMGQGNTIYF. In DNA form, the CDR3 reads TGTGCCAGCAGCGTTATGGGACAAGGGAACACCATATATTTT.

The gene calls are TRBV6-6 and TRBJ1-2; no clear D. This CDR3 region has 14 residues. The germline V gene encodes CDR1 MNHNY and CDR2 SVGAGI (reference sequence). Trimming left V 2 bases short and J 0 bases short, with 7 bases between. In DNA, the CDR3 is TGTGCCAGCAGTTACGCGGGTTCTAACTATGGCTACACCTTC. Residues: CASSYAGSNYGYTF.

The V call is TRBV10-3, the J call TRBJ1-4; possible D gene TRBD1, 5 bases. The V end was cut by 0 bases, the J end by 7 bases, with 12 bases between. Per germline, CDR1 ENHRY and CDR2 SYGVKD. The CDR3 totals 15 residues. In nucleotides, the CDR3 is TGTGCCATCAGTGAGTCGACGGGGGGAGCTGAAAAACTGTTTTTT. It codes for CAISESTGGAEKLFF.

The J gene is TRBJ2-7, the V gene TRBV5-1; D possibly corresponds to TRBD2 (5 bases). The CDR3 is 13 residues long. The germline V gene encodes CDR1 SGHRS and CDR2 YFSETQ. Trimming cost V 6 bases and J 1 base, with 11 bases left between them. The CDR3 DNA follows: TGCGCCAGCACAACGACGGGGTCCTACGAGCAGTACTTC. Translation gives CASTTTGSYEQYF.

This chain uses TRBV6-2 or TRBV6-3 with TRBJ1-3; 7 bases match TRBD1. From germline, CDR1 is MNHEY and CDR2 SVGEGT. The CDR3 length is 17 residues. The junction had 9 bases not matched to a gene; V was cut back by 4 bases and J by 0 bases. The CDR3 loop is CASSSLEGAPSGNTIYF. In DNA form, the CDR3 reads TGTGCCAGCAGTTCTCTCGAGGGGGCCCCCTCTGGAAACACCATATATTTT.

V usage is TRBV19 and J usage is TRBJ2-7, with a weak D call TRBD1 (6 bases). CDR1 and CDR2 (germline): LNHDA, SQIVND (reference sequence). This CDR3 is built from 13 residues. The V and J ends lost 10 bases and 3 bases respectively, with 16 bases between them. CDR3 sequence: CATGAGLFYEQYF. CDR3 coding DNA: TGTGCCACAGGGGCAGGCCTTTTCTACGAGCAGTACTTC.

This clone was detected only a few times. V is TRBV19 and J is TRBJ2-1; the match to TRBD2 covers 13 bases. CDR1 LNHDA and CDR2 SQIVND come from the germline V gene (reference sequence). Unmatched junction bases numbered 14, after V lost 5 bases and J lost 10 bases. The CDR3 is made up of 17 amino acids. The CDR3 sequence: CASSASRTSGSRGEQFF. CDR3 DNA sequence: TGTGCCAGTAGTGCCTCCCGGACTAGCGGGAGCCGCGGCGAGCAGTTCTTC.

The DNA for the CDR3 is TGTGCCAGCAGGCCAGCGGGCAGAAACACAGATACGCAGTATTTT. Translation gives CASRPAGRNTDTQYF. V and J are TRBV6-5 and TRBJ2-3, with a tentative D call TRBD2 (6 bases). The V gene lost 6 bases and the J gene lost 2 bases, with 15 bases spanning the gap. The germline CDR1 and CDR2 sequences are MNHEY and SVGAGI. The CDR3 loop spans 15 amino acids.

The CDR3 DNA sequence: TGTGCCAGCAGCGTACCCCCGGGGACCGGGGAGCTGTTTTTT. It encodes CASSVPPGTGELFF. V and J are TRBV9 and TRBJ2-2, with TRBD2 as a possible D gene (5 bases). This CDR3 has 14 residues. Germline-derived CDR1 and CDR2 are SGDLS and YYNGEE. V lost 1 base, J lost 5 bases, and 9 bases lay in between.

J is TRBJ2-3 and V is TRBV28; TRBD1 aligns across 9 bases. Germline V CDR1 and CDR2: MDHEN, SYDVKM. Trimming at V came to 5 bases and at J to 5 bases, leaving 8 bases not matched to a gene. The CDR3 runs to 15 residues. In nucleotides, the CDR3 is TGTGCCAGCAGTGCCGGGACAGGGTTCGTAGATACGCAGTATTTT. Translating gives CASSAGTGFVDTQYF. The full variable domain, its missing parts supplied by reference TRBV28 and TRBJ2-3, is DVKVTQSSRYLVKRTGEKVFLECVQDMDHENMFWYRQDPGLGLRLIYFSYDVKMKEKGDIPEGYSVSREKKERFSLILESASTNQTSMYLCASSAGTGFVDTQYFGPGTRLTVL.

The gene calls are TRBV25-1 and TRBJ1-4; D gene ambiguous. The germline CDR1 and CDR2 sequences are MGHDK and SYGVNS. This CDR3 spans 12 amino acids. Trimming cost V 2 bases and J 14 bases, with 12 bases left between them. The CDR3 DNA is TGTGCCAGCAGTGAAAGGCGGGAAGTGCTGTTTTTT. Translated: CASSERREVLFF.

The CDR3 DNA reads as TGTGCCAGCAGCCTCGACAGGGCTAATGAAAAACTGTTTTTT. It yields the protein CASSLDRANEKLFF. This chain links TRBV7-2 with TRBJ1-4, with 7 positions matching TRBD1. Germline V lookup: CDR1 SGHTA, CDR2 FQGNSA. V trimming: 5 bases; J trimming: 3 bases; junction bases outside the gene matches: 3. The CDR3 runs to 14 residues. The full variable domain, rest sourced from reference TRBV7-2 and TRBJ1-4, is GAGVSQSPSNKVTEKGKDVELRCDPISGHTALYWYRQSLGQGLEFLIYFQGNSAPDKSGLPSDRFSAERTGGSVSTLTIQRTQQEDSAVYLCASSLDRANEKLFFGSGTQLSVL.

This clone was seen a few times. Here the CDR3 reads CASSPRGNTEAFF. The CDR3 DNA reads TGTGCCAGCAGCCCGCGAGGGAACACTGAAGCTTTCTTT. V is TRBV4-2 and J is TRBJ1-1, with no clear D. Germline-derived CDR1 and CDR2 are LGHNA and YNFKEQ. With 4 bases removed from V and 1 base from J, the gap between germline ends came to 7 bases. The CDR3 runs 13 residues.

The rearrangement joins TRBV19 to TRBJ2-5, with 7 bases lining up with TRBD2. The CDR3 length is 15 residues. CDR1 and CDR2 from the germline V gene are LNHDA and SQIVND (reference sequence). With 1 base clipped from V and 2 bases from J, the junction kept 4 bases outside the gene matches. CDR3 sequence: CASSIGLAAQETQYF. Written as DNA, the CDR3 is TGTGCCAGTAGTATAGGTCTAGCGGCTCAAGAGACCCAGTACTTC.

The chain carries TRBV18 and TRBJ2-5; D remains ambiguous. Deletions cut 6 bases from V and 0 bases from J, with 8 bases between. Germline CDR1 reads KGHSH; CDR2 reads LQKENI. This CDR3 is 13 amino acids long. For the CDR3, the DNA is TGTGCCAGCTCCCCAAACTACCAAGAGACCCAGTACTTC. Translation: CASSPNYQETQYF.

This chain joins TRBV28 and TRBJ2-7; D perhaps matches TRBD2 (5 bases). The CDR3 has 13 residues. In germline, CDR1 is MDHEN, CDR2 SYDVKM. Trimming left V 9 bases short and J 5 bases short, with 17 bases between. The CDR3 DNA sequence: TGTGCCAGTTCCCGGGGTCCGACTGACGAGCAGTACTTC. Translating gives CASSRGPTDEQYF.

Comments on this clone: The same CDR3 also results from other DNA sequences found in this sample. CDR3 region: CASSPRDTNTEAFF. In nucleotides, the CDR3 is TGTGCCAGCTCACCCCGGGACACTAACACTGAAGCTTTCTTT. V gene TRBV18 combines with J gene TRBJ1-1; D perhaps matches TRBD1 (6 bases). The germline CDR1 and CDR2 sequences are KGHSH and LQKENI. The V gene lost 3 bases and the J gene lost 2 bases, with 10 bases spanning the gap. CDR3 length equals 14 residues.

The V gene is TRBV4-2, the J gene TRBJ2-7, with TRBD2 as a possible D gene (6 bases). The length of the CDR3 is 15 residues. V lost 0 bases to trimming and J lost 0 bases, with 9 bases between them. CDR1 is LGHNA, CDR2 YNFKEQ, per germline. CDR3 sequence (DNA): TGTGCCAGCAGCCAAGAGGAGCGGGTCTCCTACGAGCAGTACTTC. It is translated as CASSQEERVSYEQYF.

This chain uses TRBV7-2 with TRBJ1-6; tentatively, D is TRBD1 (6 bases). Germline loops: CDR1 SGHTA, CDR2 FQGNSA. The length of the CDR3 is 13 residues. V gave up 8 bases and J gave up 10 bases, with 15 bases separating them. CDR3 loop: CASSGQANSPLHF. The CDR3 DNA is TGTGCCAGCTCGGGACAAGCGAACTCACCCCTCCACTTT.

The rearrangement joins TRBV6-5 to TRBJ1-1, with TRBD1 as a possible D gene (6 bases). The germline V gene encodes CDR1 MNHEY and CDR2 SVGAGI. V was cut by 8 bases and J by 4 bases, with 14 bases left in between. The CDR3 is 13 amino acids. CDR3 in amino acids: CASLITRGTEAFF. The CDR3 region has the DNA TGTGCCAGCCTCATAACCAGGGGCACTGAAGCTTTCTTT.

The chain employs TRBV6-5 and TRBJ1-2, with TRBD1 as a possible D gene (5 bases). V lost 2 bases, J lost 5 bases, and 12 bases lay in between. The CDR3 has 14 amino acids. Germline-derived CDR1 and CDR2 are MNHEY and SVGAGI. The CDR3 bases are TGTGCCAGCAGTTACGGGGGGAGGTTATATGGCTACACCTTC. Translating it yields CASSYGGRLYGYTF.

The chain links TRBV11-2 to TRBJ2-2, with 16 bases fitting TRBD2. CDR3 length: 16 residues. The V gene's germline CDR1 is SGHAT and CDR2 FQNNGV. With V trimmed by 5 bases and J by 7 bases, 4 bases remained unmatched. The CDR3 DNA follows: TGTGCCAGCAGCCCGGGACTAGCGGGGGGGCTCGGGGAGCTGTTTTTT. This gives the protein CASSPGLAGGLGELFF. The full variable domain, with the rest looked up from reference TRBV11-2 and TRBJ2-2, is EAGVAQSPRYKIIEKRQSVAFWCNPISGHATLYWYQQILGQGPKLLIQFQNNGVVDDSQLPKDRFSAERLKGVDSTLKIQPAKLEDSAVYLCASSPGLAGGLGELFFGEGSRLTVL.

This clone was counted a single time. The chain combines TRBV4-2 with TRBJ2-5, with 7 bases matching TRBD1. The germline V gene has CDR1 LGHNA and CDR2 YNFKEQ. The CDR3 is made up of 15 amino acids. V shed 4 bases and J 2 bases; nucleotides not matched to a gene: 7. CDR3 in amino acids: CASSPTQGTQETQYF. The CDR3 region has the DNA TGTGCCAGCAGCCCGACACAGGGGACACAAGAGACCCAGTACTTC.

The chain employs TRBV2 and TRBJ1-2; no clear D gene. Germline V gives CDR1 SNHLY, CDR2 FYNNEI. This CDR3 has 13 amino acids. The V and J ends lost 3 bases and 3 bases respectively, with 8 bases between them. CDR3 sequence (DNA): TGTGCCAGCAGTGATACAGAGCACTATGGCTACACCTTC. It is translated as CASSDTEHYGYTF.

The CDR3 DNA follows: TGTGCCAGCAGCCAGGCCCCCCTTACAGGGACTGAAGCTTTCTTT. As protein: CASSQAPLTGTEAFF. V usage is TRBV9 and J usage is TRBJ1-1; D perhaps matches TRBD1 (6 bases). CDR1 and CDR2 from the germline V gene are SGDLS and YYNGEE. This CDR3 region has 15 residues. V dropped 4 bases and J dropped 5 bases, with 18 bases sitting between them.

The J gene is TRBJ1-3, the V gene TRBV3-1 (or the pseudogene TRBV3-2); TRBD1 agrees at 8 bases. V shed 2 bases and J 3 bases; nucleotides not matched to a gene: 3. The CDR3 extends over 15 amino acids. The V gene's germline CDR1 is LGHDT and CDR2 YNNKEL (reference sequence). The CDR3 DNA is TGTGCCAGCAGCCAAATGGGGACAGGTGGAAACACCATATATTTT. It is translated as CASSQMGTGGNTIYF.